This entry features one TCR beta chain sequence. Its antigen target is currently unknown. No base qualities exist here, and no much larger clone lies one base off it. TCRbeta CDR3 regions were amplified from genomic DNA using the immunoSEQ Assay, a bias-controlled multiplex PCR. The study's processing was this. Within the assay, amplification of reference gene primers was used to estimate how many nucleated cells each sample contained. To quantify the absolute abundance of each unique TCRbeta CDR3 rearrangement, sequence reads were collapsed and filtered. For each sample, productive Simpson clonality was calculated as the square root of Simpson's diversity index over productive rearrangements. The clones in this table, taken by TCRdb from immuneACCESS, are in-frame only. Not every clone is retained; where verified, under half of the shortfall comes from an unresolved V gene, and the cause of the rest is unknown. V and J calls and clone size are given by that table; D and trimming were obtained from the DNA. The table for this sample lists about 170,000 clones; about four fifths of them were counted only once. The biggest ten clones account for around 20% of the sample.

These data belong to a study of blood T cell repertoires in COVID-19 (dated by TCRdb to 2018 to 2020). For context, the study as a whole: Collaborator samples came from the United States, Italy and Spain and covered acute and convalescent phases of COVID-19. Samples were obtained from the ongoing ImmuneRACE study (first 160 participants) and from 1,000 to 1,500 subjects provided by 6 global collaborators. The material from the prospective study consisted of cDNA or gDNA derived from T cells, B-cell-depleted T cells, or PBMCs. Subjects who had been exposed to COVID-19, were actively infected with it, or had recovered from it provided the deeply sampled blood TCRbeta repertoires that made up the dataset. Sample metadata almost always included a de-identified subject ID, COVID-19 status, age in years and sex. A freely available public database, intended as a resource for researchers studying the immune response to SARS-CoV-2, is where the repertoires were released. HLA class I and class II types, where available, came from metadata supplied by the sample provider rather than from assay-based typing. Study-wide findings and limitations: How much clinical and demographic metadata was included differed by source and by participant, and the metadata was provided uncurated.

Another Seattle source contributed samples from volunteer blood donors who had recovered from COVID-19. Each collaborating institution followed its own protocols to collect whole blood in K2EDTA tubes. For TCRbeta analysis, collaborators shipped samples in one of three forms: frozen whole blood, isolated PBMCs, or DNA extracted from either of those sample types. The TCR sequence derives from a woman aged 65 to 85 who had recovered from COVID-19. The sequenced sample consisted of peripheral blood.

Read as DNA, the sequence is TGTGCCAGCAGCCGGGGGGGGGCAGATAGCAATCAGCCCCAGCATTTT. Translated, this is CASSRGGADSNQPQHF. The V gene is TRBV4-2 and the J gene is TRBJ1-5; the D region possibly corresponds to TRBD1 (6 bases align). CDR1 and CDR2 are read off the germline V gene as LGHNA and YNFKEQ. The junction carries 13 bases between V and J, which are trimmed by 4 bases and 0 bases respectively. From cysteine to phenylalanine, the CDR3 is 16 amino acids long. The only DNA kept is the CDR3, 48 bases in frame from the first base.